This T cell receptor (beta chain) emerged from a study of blood T cell dynamics during melanoma immunotherapy. Study in general: Patients with metastatic melanoma got pembrolizumab or nivolumab-ipilimumab as first-line care.

CDR1 and CDR2 (germline): LGHNA, YSLEER. Between the trimmed V and J ends, which lost 0 bases and 4 bases, there was a span of 9 bases. The CDR3 consists of 14 residues. Profiling relied on immunoSEQ multiplex PCR, and the TCRdb table lists in-frame clones only, not all of them. The sample contains around 6,500 clones, over 75% of which appear only once. Stated time point: pre-treatment baseline. Patients with prior systemic cancer treatment, concomitant immunosuppressants, or other active malignancies were excluded. The chain is built from TRBV4-3 and TRBJ2-5, with D uncertain. The source of this sequence is a human donor with melanoma. Specimen: blood, collected from a patient treated with checkpoint blockade. The CDR3: CASSQDTSRETQYF. DNA of the CDR3: TGCGCCAGCAGCCAAGATACGTCGAGAGAGACCCAGTACTTC.